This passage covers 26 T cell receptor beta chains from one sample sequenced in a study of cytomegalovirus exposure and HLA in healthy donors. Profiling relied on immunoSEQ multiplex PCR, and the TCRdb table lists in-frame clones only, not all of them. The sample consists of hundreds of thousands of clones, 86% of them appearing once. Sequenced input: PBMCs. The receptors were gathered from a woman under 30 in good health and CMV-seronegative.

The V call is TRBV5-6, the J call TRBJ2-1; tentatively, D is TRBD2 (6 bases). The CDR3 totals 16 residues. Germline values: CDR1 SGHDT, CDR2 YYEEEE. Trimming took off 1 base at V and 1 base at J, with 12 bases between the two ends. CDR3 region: CASSLIGEESYNEQFF. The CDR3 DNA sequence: TGTGCCAGCAGCTTGATTGGGGAGGAGTCCTACAATGAGCAGTTCTTC. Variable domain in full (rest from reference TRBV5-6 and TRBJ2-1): DAGVTQSPTHLIKTRGQQVTLRCSPKSGHDTVSWYQQALGQGPQFIFQYYEEEERQRGNFPDRFSGHQFPNYSSELNVNALLLGDSALYLCASSLIGEESYNEQFFGPGTRLTVL.

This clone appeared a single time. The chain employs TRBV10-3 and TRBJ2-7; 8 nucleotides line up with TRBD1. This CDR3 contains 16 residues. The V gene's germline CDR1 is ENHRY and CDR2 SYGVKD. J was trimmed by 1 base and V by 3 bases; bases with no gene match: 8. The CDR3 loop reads CAISEPAGGASYEQYF. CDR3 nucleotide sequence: TGTGCCATCAGTGAACCGGCAGGGGGCGCTTCCTACGAGCAGTACTTC.

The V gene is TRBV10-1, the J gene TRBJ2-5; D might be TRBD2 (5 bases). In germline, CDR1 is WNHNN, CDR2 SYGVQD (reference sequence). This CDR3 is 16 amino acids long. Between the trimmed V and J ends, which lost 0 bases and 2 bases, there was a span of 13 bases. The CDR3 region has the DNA TGCGCCAGCAGTGAGTCTCTCGGGGAATGGCAAGAGACCCAGTACTTC. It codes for CASSESLGEWQETQYF.

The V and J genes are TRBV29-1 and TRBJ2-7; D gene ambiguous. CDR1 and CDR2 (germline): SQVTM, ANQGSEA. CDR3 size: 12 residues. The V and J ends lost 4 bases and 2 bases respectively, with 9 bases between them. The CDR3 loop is CSVGDTTYEQYF. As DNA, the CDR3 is TGCAGCGTTGGAGACACTACCTACGAGCAGTACTTC.

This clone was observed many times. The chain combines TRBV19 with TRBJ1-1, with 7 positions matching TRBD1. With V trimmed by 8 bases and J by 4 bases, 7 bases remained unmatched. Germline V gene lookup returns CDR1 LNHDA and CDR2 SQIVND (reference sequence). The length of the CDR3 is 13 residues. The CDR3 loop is CASGRQGPTEAFF. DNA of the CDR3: TGTGCCAGTGGACGACAGGGTCCCACTGAAGCTTTCTTT.

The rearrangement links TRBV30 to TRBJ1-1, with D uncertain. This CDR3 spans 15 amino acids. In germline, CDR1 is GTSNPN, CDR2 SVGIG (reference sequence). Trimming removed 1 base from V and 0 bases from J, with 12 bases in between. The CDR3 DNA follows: TGTGCCTGGAGTGCACGGAGCCAGATGAACACTGAAGCTTTCTTT. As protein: CAWSARSQMNTEAFF.

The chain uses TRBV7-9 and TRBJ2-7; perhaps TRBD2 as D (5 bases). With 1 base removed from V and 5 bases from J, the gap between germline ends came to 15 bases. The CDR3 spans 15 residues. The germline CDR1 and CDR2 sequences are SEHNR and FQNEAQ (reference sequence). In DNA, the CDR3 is TGTGCCAGCAGCTTAGTCGGGCTAGCCGACCACGAGCAGTACTTC. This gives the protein CASSLVGLADHEQYF.

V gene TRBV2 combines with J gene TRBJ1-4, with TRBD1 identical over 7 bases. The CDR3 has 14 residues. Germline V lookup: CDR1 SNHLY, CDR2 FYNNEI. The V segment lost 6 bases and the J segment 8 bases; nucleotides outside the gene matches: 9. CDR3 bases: TGTGCCAGCAGGAGGGACAGCGGAGGGGAAAAACTGTTTTTT. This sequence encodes CASRRDSGGEKLFF.

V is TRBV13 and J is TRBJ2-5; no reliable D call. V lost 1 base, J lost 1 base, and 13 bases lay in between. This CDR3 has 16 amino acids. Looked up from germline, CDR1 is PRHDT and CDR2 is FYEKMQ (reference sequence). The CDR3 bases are TGTGCCAGCAGCTTAGTGAGCATGAGCTTCCAAGAGACCCAGTACTTC. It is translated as CASSLVSMSFQETQYF.

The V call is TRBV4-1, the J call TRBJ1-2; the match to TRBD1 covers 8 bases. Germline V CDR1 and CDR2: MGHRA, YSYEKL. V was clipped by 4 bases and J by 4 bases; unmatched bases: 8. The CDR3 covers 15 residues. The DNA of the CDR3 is TGCGCCAGCAGCCTAACAGGGGGTCCTAGCTATGGCTACACCTTC. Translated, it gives CASSLTGGPSYGYTF.

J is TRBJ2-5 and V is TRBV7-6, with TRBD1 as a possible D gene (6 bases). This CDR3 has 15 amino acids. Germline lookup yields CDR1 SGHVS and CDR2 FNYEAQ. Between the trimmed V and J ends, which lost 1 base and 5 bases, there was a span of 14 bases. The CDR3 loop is CASSLVQGLRETQYF. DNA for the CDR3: TGTGCCAGCAGCTTAGTGCAGGGGTTAAGGGAGACCCAGTACTTC.

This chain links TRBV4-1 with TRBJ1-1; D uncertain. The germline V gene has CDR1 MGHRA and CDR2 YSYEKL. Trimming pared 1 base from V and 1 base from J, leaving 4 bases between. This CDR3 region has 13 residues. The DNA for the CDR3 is TGCGCCAGCAGCCAAGGCGGGAACACTGAAGCTTTCTTT. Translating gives CASSQGGNTEAFF.

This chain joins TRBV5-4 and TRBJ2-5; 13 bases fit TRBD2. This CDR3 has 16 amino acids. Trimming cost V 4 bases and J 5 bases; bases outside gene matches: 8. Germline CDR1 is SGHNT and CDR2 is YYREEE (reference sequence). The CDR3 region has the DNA TGTGCCAGCAGCCCGACTAGCGGGAGGTCGGGGGAGACCCAGTACTTC. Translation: CASSPTSGRSGETQYF. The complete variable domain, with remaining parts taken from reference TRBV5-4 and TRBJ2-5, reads ETGVTQSPTHLIKTRGQQVTLRCSSQSGHNTVSWYQQALGQGPQFIFQYYREEENGRGNFPPRFSGLQFPNYSSELNVNALELDDSALYLCASSPTSGRSGETQYFGPGTRLLVL.

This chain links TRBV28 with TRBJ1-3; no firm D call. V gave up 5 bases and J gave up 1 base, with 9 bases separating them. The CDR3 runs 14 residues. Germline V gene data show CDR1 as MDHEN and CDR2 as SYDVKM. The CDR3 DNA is TGTGCCAGCAGTCCCCCACTTTCTGGAAACACCATATATTTT. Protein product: CASSPPLSGNTIYF. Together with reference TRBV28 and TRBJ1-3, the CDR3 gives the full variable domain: DVKVTQSSRYLVKRTGEKVFLECVQDMDHENMFWYRQDPGLGLRLIYFSYDVKMKEKGDIPEGYSVSREKKERFSLILESASTNQTSMYLCASSPPLSGNTIYFGEGSWLTVV.

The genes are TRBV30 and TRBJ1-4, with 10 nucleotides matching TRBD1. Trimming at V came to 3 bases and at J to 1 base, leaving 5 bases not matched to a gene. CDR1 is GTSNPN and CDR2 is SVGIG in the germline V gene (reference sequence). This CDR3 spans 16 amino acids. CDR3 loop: CAWRRQGARTNEKLFF. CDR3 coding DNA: TGTGCCTGGAGGAGACAGGGGGCGAGAACTAATGAAAAACTGTTTTTT.

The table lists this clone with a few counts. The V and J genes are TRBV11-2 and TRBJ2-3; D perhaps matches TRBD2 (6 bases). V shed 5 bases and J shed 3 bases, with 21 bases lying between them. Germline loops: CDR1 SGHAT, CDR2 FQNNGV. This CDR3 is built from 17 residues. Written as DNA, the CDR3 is TGTGCCAGCAGCGAAAACACCGCGGGGCACGGGACAGATACGCAGTATTTT. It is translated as CASSENTAGHGTDTQYF.

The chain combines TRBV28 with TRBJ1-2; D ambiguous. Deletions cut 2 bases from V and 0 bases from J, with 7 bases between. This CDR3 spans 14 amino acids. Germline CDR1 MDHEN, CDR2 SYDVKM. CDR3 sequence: CASSLTGSNYGYTF. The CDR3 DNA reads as TGTGCCAGCAGTTTAACGGGGTCTAACTATGGCTACACCTTC.

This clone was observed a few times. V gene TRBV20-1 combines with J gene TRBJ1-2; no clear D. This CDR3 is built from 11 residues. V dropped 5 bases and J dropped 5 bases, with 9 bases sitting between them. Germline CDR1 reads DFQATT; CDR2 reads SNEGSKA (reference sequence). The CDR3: CSAVGGYGYTF. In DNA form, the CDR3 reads TGCAGTGCTGTTGGCGGATATGGCTACACCTTC.

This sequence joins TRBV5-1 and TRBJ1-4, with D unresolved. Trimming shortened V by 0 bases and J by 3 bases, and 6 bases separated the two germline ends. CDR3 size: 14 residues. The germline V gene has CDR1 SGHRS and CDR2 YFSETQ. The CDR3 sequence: CASSLERSNEKLFF. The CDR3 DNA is TGCGCCAGCAGCTTGGAACGGTCTAATGAAAAACTGTTTTTT.

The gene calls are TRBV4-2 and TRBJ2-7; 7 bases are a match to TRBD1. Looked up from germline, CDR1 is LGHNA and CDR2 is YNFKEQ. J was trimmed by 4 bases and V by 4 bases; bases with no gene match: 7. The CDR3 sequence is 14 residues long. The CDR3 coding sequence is TGTGCCAGCAGCCCTGGGCAGGGGGAGTACGAGCAGTACTTC. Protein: CASSPGQGEYEQYF.

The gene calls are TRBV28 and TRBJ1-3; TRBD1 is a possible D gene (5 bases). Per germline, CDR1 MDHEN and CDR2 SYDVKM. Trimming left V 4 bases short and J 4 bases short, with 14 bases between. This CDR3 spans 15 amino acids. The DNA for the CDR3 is TGTGCCAGCAGTTCTGACAGCTCCACAGGAAACACCATATATTTT. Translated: CASSSDSSTGNTIYF.

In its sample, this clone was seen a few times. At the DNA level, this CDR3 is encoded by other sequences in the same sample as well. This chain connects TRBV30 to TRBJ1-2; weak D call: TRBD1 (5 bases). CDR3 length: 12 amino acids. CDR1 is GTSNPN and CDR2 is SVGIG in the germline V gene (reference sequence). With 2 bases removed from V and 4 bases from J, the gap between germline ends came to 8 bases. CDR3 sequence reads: CAWSRGSYGYTF. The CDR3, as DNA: TGTGCCTGGAGTCGGGGGTCCTATGGCTACACCTTC. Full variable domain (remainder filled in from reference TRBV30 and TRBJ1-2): SQTIHQWPATLVQPVGSPLSLECTVEGTSNPNLYWYRQAAGRGLQLLFYSVGIGQISSEVPQNLSASRPQDRQFILSSKKLLLSDSGFYLCAWSRGSYGYTFGSGTRLTVV.

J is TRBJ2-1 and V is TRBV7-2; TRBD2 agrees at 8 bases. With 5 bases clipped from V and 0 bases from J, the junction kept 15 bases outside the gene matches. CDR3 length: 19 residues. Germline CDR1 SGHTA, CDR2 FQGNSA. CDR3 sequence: CASSRNVPWSGSSYNEQFF. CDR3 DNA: TGTGCCAGCAGCCGGAACGTCCCCTGGAGCGGGAGCTCCTACAATGAGCAGTTCTTC.

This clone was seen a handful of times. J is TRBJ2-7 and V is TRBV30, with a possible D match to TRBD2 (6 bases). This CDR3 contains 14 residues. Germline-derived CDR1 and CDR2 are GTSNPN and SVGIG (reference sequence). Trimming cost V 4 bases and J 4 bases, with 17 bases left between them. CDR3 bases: TGTGCCTGGAATAGCGGCAGGAACTATTACGAGCAGTACTTC. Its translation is CAWNSGRNYYEQYF.

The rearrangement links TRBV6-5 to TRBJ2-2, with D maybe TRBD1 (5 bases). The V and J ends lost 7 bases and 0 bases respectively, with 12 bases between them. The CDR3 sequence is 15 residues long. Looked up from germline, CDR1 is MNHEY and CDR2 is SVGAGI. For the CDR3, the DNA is TGTGCCAGCAAAAAGGGGCTAGCGAACACCGGGGAGCTGTTTTTT. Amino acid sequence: CASKKGLANTGELFF.

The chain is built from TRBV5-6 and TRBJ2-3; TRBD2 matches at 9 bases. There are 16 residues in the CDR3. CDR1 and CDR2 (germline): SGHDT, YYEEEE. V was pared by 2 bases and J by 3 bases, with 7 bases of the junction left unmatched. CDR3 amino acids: CASSLGSGGLTDTQYF. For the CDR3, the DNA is TGTGCCAGCAGCTTAGGGAGCGGGGGGCTGACAGATACGCAGTATTTT.